Listed here are 14 T cell receptor beta chains from one sample, sequenced in a study of blood T cell repertoires in COVID-19 (TCRdb year 2020). The library was generated by the immunoSEQ multiplex PCR assay. TCRdb took this table from immuneACCESS and kept in-frame rearrangements with V and J called. Such tables lack part of the clones; where checked against another copy, unresolved V genes explain under half of the gap, and the rest is unexplained. The sample profile shows fewer than 250,000 clones; more than 75% of them were found once. The ten largest clones add up to 7.4% of the sample. The sample comprised PBMCs or T cells enriched from blood (not recorded which). The receptors here all came from a woman between 40 and 55 years old with acute COVID-19.

The chain joins TRBV7-9 to TRBJ1-6; D is ambiguous. CDR1 and CDR2 (germline): SEHNR, FQNEAQ (reference sequence). With 8 bases removed from V and 7 bases from J, the gap between germline ends came to 12 bases. The CDR3 consists of 13 residues. CDR3 DNA: TGTGCCAGCCGCCGCGACTCCAATTCACCCCTCCACTTT. Protein: CASRRDSNSPLHF.

V gene TRBV19 combines with J gene TRBJ2-5; 8 nucleotides align to TRBD1. Germline V gene lookup returns CDR1 LNHDA and CDR2 SQIVND (reference sequence). The CDR3 has 16 amino acids. J gave up 4 bases and V 3 bases, and 10 bases lay outside the gene matches. This chain's CDR3 is CASSISAGGIGETQYF. DNA of the CDR3: TGTGCCAGTAGTATCTCCGCAGGGGGCATTGGAGAGACCCAGTACTTC.

The chain has TRBV28 and TRBJ2-3; 8 bases fit TRBD2. V gave up 1 base and J gave up 0 bases; unmatched junction bases: 3. Germline V gives CDR1 MDHEN, CDR2 SYDVKM. This CDR3 region has 16 residues. Here the CDR3 DNA reads TGTGCCAGCAGTTTATTAGCGGGAACTAGCACAGATACGCAGTATTTT. It yields the protein CASSLLAGTSTDTQYF.

The rearrangement joins TRBV11-2 to TRBJ1-3; maybe TRBD1 (6 bases). CDR3 size: 16 residues. Trimming stripped 4 bases from V and 7 bases from J, with 20 bases between. Germline V gives CDR1 SGHAT, CDR2 FQNNGV. The CDR3 sequence is CASSSGGAALRNTIYF. The CDR3 DNA reads as TGTGCCAGCAGCTCCGGGGGGGCAGCTCTGCGGAACACCATATATTTT.

The V call is TRBV7-2, the J call TRBJ2-1, with unresolved D. This CDR3 is built from 15 residues. Trimming pared 0 bases from V and 0 bases from J, leaving 6 bases between. The germline V gene encodes CDR1 SGHTA and CDR2 FQGNSA. The DNA of the CDR3 is TGTGCCAGCAGCTTAGCGAGGAGCTCCTACAATGAGCAGTTCTTC. Protein product: CASSLARSSYNEQFF.

The chain links TRBV12-5 to TRBJ2-2; D possibly corresponds to TRBD1 (6 bases). The CDR3 sequence is 16 residues long. V was pared by 6 bases and J by 2 bases, with 16 bases between. Germline V lookup: CDR1 LGHNT, CDR2 FRNRAP. The chain's CDR3 is CASGQSGTTNTGELFF. The CDR3 DNA reads TGTGCTAGTGGACAATCCGGGACAACTAACACCGGGGAGCTGTTTTTT.

V and J are TRBV6-6 and TRBJ1-5; possibly TRBD1 for D (5 bases). The CDR3 loop spans 14 amino acids. In germline, CDR1 is MNHNY, CDR2 SVGAGI (reference sequence). The germline V and J ends were trimmed by 7 bases and 3 bases, with 13 bases remaining between them. CDR3 in DNA: TGTGCCAGCAACGGAAGGGGCACCAATCAGCCCCAGCATTTT. It is translated as CASNGRGTNQPQHF.

A note on this clone: The DNA is left out, because the CDR3 cannot be placed on it with certainty; the CDR3 is given as TCRdb lists it. The chain employs TRBV7-8 and TRBJ2-7; the table names TRBD2, a call not compared with the DNA. The CDR3 length is 14 residues, termini included. Germline CDR1 and CDR2: SGHVS and FQNEAQ. This CDR3 reads CASSLEVAGGSGYF.

This clone was seen a handful of times. The rearrangement links TRBV5-5 to TRBJ2-7; the D gene is possibly TRBD1 (6 bases). The V gene lost 4 bases and the J gene lost 0 bases, with 14 bases spanning the gap. CDR1 and CDR2 (germline): SGHKS, YYEKEE (reference sequence). CDR3 length: 15 residues. Here the CDR3 reads CASSPGHLSSYEQYF. CDR3 bases: TGTGCCAGCAGCCCGGGACACCTAAGCTCCTACGAGCAGTACTTC.

The CDR3 sequence is CASSLGQLNTGELFF. CDR3 nucleotides: TGTGCCAGCAGTTTAGGGCAACTTAACACCGGGGAGCTGTTTTTT. V usage is TRBV27 and J usage is TRBJ2-2; D ambiguous. Between the trimmed V and J ends, which lost 2 bases and 2 bases, there was a span of 9 bases. This CDR3 region has 15 residues. Germline V lookup: CDR1 MNHEY, CDR2 SMNVEV (reference sequence).

V usage is TRBV28 and J usage is TRBJ1-2, with 11 bases matching TRBD1. Germline CDR1 MDHEN, CDR2 SYDVKM. Trimming cost V 6 bases and J 6 bases; bases outside gene matches: 6. The CDR3 covers 14 residues. The CDR3 reads CASRSDRGLDGYTF. The CDR3 bases are TGTGCCAGCAGGTCGGACAGGGGGCTGGATGGCTACACCTTC.

The genes are TRBV5-1 and TRBJ2-2, with 8 bases identical to TRBD1. The ends lost 7 bases at V and 2 bases at J; junction bases unmatched: 10. Germline V gives CDR1 SGHRS, CDR2 YFSETQ. CDR3 size: 16 residues. CDR3 loop: CASDNSGTGNTGELFF. The CDR3 nucleotides read TGCGCCAGCGACAACTCCGGGACAGGAAACACCGGGGAGCTGTTTTTT.

V and J are TRBV6-5 and TRBJ2-5; 7 nucleotides agree with TRBD2. The CDR3 is made up of 15 amino acids. V was clipped by 6 bases and J by 5 bases; unmatched bases: 12. Germline CDR1 reads MNHEY; CDR2 reads SVGAGI. Here the CDR3 DNA reads TGTGCCAGCAGGGGAGGAGGGAGGGTCGGCGAGACCCAGTACTTC. Protein product: CASRGGGRVGETQYF.

V usage is TRBV5-1 and J usage is TRBJ1-2; D is unclear. Trimming stripped 1 base from V and 2 bases from J, with 6 bases between. The length of the CDR3 is 13 residues. CDR1 and CDR2 (germline): SGHRS, YFSETQ. The CDR3 sequence is CASSLFQNYGYTF. The CDR3 coding sequence is TGCGCCAGCAGCTTGTTTCAGAACTATGGCTACACCTTC.